Listed below are T cell receptor beta chains from one sample, sequenced in a study of technical replicates of blood from a handful of donors. Produced via immunoSEQ multiplex PCR; TCRdb's table is partial and in-frame only. The sample contains just over 95,000 clones, around 96% of which appear only once. Material: T cells isolated from PBMCs. Receptors originate from a human donor in good health. CDR3s include the opening cysteine and the closing phenylalanine or tryptophan. A D gene is named only where the DNA matches it firmly. Clone sizes are given selectively: once, few, many, or a class where the clone is expanded.

clone_size | j_call | d_call | v_call | cdr3_aa | cdr3_nt
. | TRBJ1-1 | TRBD1 | TRBV27 | CASSFSRSGGEAFF | TGTGCCAGCAGTTTCTCTCGCTCAGGGGGTGAAGCTTTCTTT
. | TRBJ2-5 | . | TRBV7-9 | CASTLHPQETQYF | TGTGCCAGCACATTACACCCACAAGAGACCCAGTACTTC
. | TRBJ1-5 | . | TRBV10-1 | CASSRNHGQPQHF | TGCGCCAGCAGCAGGAATCATGGGCAGCCCCAGCATTTT
. | TRBJ2-7 | TRBD2 | TRBV9 | CASSVAGTSGSSEQYF | TGTGCCAGCAGCGTAGCTGGGACTAGCGGGAGTTCCGAGCAGTACTTC
. | TRBJ2-3 | TRBD1 | TRBV7-3 | CASSPGRGGMAEIYTDTQYF | TGTGCCAGCAGCCCCGGACGAGGGGGCATGGCTGAAATATACACAGATACGCAGTATTTT
once | TRBJ2-1 | TRBD2 | TRBV4-3 | CASSQEGTGLAGDNEQFF | TGCGCCAGCAGCCAAGAAGGCACGGGACTAGCGGGAGACAATGAGCAGTTCTTC
. | TRBJ1-2 | TRBD1 | TRBV7-9 | CASSARQGVTVVHGYTF | TGTGCCAGCAGCGCTAGACAGGGGGTAACGGTTGTCCATGGCTACACCTTC
. | TRBJ2-5 | TRBD2 | TRBV9 | CASSGRGLAEETQYF | TGTGCCAGCAGCGGAAGAGGACTAGCGGAAGAGACCCAGTACTTC
. | TRBJ1-2 | . | TRBV5-1 | CASSLGGQTYGYTF | TGCGCCAGCAGCTTGGGTGGACAGACCTATGGCTACACCTTC
. | TRBJ1-5 | . | TRBV2 | CASKQSSNQPQHF | TGTGCCAGCAAACAGAGTAGCAATCAGCCCCAGCATTTT
once | TRBJ2-7 | . | TRBV27 | CASKDRGPAPYEQYF | TGTGCCAGCAAAGACCGAGGGCCGGCCCCCTACGAGCAGTACTTC
. | TRBJ2-3 | TRBD2 | TRBV11-3 | CASSLGLAGTSTDTQYF | TGTGCCAGCAGCTTAGGGTTAGCGGGAACTAGCACAGATACGCAGTATTTT
. | TRBJ1-2 | . | TRBV18 | CASSPWIGGISDGYTF | TGTGCCAGCTCACCATGGATAGGGGGAATCTCCGATGGCTACACCTTC
. | TRBJ2-1 | . | TRBV10-1 | CASGDSLYNEQFF | TGCGCCAGCGGAGACTCCCTCTACAATGAGCAGTTCTTC
. | TRBJ1-4 | TRBD1 | TRBV18 | CASSPLRSGTGAPNEKLFF | TGTGCCAGCTCACCACTTCGGTCCGGGACAGGGGCGCCGAATGAAAAACTGTTTTTT
. | TRBJ2-7 | . | TRBV28 | CASSLPWGAYEQYF | TGTGCCAGCAGTTTGCCCTGGGGCGCCTACGAGCAGTACTTC
few | TRBJ1-1 | . | TRBV27 | CASRGFGEAFF | TGTGCCAGCAGGGGCTTTGGTGAAGCTTTCTTT
. | TRBJ2-7 | TRBD1 | TRBV6-1 | CASSEAVLGQASEQYF | TGTGCCAGCAGTGAAGCGGTCTTGGGACAGGCCTCCGAGCAGTACTTC
. | TRBJ2-3 | . | TRBV6-5 | CASSSRRAGITDTQYF | TGTGCCAGCAGTTCCCGCCGGGCAGGGATCACAGATACGCAGTATTTT
few | TRBJ1-2 | TRBD1 | TRBV28 | CASRSAGTANNYGYTF | TGTGCCAGCAGGAGCGCCGGGACAGCTAATAACTATGGCTACACCTTC
. | TRBJ2-7 | TRBD2 | TRBV25-1 | CASSEYWGGAEQYF | TGTGCCAGCAGTGAATACTGGGGGGGTGCCGAGCAGTACTTC
. | TRBJ2-6 | TRBD2 | TRBV9 | CASSISGRTGANVLTF | TGTGCCAGCAGCATTAGCGGGAGGACTGGGGCCAACGTCCTGACTTTC
. | TRBJ1-5 | TRBD1 | TRBV15 | CATSRDRAVAGNQPQHF | TGTGCCACCAGCAGGGACAGGGCAGTTGCGGGCAATCAGCCCCAGCATTTT
once | TRBJ1-4 | . | TRBV25-1 | CASSVYTTNEKLFF | TGTGCCAGCAGTGTTTACACAACTAATGAAAAACTGTTTTTT
. | TRBJ2-5 | . | TRBV27 | CASSFLGRQGKETQYF | TGTGCCAGCAGTTTTCTCGGAAGGCAGGGGAAAGAGACCCAGTACTTC
once | TRBJ1-2 | . | TRBV5-1 | CASGESGRGGYTF | TGCGCCAGCGGAGAAAGTGGTAGAGGGGGCTACACCTTC
. | TRBJ2-5 | TRBD1 | TRBV28 | CASSSRTGWTQETQYF | TGTGCCAGCAGTTCCCGGACAGGGTGGACACAAGAGACCCAGTACTTC
. | TRBJ1-4 | TRBD1 | TRBV28 | CASSYRGQYEKLFF | TGTGCCAGCAGTTACAGGGGGCAATATGAAAAACTGTTTTTT
. | TRBJ2-7 | . | TRBV11-2 | CASSPGGEQYF | TGTGCCAGCAGCCCTGGAGGCGAGCAGTACTTC
. | TRBJ2-1 | . | TRBV6-5 | CASSYGRETWNEQFF | TGTGCCAGCAGTTACGGAAGGGAGACTTGGAATGAGCAGTTCTTC
. | TRBJ2-3 | TRBD2 | TRBV7-9 | CASGSLAGGGNTQYF | TGTGCCAGCGGATCACTAGCGGGAGGTGGGAATACGCAGTATTTT
. | TRBJ2-1 | TRBD2 | TRBV19 | CASSLGLAGGGEQFF | TGTGCCAGTAGTTTAGGACTAGCGGGAGGAGGCGAGCAGTTCTTC
. | TRBJ2-7 | . | TRBV5-1 | CASRVTGLVYEQYF | TGCGCCAGCAGGGTCACGGGACTGGTCTACGAGCAGTACTTC
. | TRBJ2-7 | . | TRBV5-6 | CASSLDSPYEQYF | TGTGCCAGCAGCTTGGATTCTCCTTACGAGCAGTACTTC
. | TRBJ2-5 | TRBD1 | TRBV9 | CASSELDRPTVETQYF | TGTGCCAGCAGCGAGTTGGACAGGCCAACCGTAGAGACCCAGTACTTC
. | TRBJ1-3 | . | TRBV4-1 | CASSPNYQGNTIYF | TGCGCCAGCAGCCCAAATTACCAGGGAAACACCATATATTTT
. | TRBJ1-3 | TRBD1 | TRBV4-3 | CASSQDTGEGNTIYF | TGCGCCAGCAGCCAAGATACAGGGGAGGGAAACACCATATATTTT
. | TRBJ1-3 | TRBD1 | TRBV19 | CASSTTGGFTGNTIYF | TGTGCCAGTAGTACTACAGGGGGCTTTACTGGAAACACCATATATTTT
. | TRBJ2-7 | . | TRBV2 | CASRASSYEQYF | TGTGCCAGCAGGGCTAGCTCCTACGAGCAGTACTTC
. | TRBJ1-5 | . | TRBV29-1 | CSVAGQGGQPQHF | TGCAGCGTTGCCGGCCAGGGAGGCCAGCCCCAGCATTTT
. | TRBJ2-1 | TRBD2 | TRBV7-9 | CASSLTSGSKNEQFF | TGTGCCAGCAGCCTAACTAGCGGGAGTAAGAATGAGCAGTTCTTC
few | TRBJ1-1 | . | TRBV10-1 | CASSESQGPWSEAFF | TGCGCCAGCAGTGAGTCGCAGGGGCCGTGGAGTGAAGCTTTCTTT
. | TRBJ2-7 | . | TRBV6-5 | CASWDTQGTQDARYF | TGTGCCAGCTGGGATACTCAGGGGACACAGGATGCTAGGTACTTC